The rows below give T cell receptor beta chains drawn from one sample of a study of technical replicates of blood from a handful of donors. Only in-frame clones appear in the TCRdb table, and some are missing; sequencing was by immunoSEQ multiplex PCR. Of just over 95,000 clones detected, approximately 94% appear once; the ten largest clones hold over 0.2%. The sequencing input was T cells isolated from PBMCs. These TCRs come from a human donor in good health. Each CDR3 is given with its conserved first and last residue. A D gene is named only where the DNA matches it firmly.

D gene	V gene	CDR3 length	J gene	CDR3 DNA	CDR3 protein
.	TRBV29-1	14	TRBJ2-3	TGCAGCGTTCTCCGGGGTGTCATCCAAGATACGCAGTATTTT	CSVLRGVIQDTQYF
.	TRBV4-1	15	TRBJ2-7	TGCGCCAGCAGACAAGAGGCTAGTTTTCCCTACGAGCAGTACTTC	CASRQEASFPYEQYF
.	TRBV5-1	14	TRBJ2-7	TGCGCCAGCAGCGATGGGGCTGGAACCTACGAGCAGTACTTC	CASSDGAGTYEQYF
TRBD2	TRBV7-2	15	TRBJ2-5	TGTGCCAGCAGCAGGACTAGCGGGGGGCAAGAGACCCAGTACTTC	CASSRTSGGQETQYF
TRBD2	TRBV7-3	16	TRBJ2-5	TGTGCCAGCAGCTTAAGAATAGCGGGGGCCCAAGAGACCCAGTACTTC	CASSLRIAGAQETQYF
.	TRBV12-2	20	TRBJ2-3	TGTGCAAGTCGCTTATGTCTGATTCCGACTAGCGGGAGGTACACAGATACGCAGTATTTT	CASRLCLIPTSGRYTDTQYF
TRBD1	TRBV2	14	TRBJ1-1	TGTGCCAGCAGTGACGGACAGGGGGCATCGGGGGCTTTCTTT	CASSDGQGASGAFF
.	TRBV6-5	15	TRBJ1-2	TGTGCCAGCAGTCTCAGGGGACGGGCAGGGTTTGGCTACACCTTC	CASSLRGRAGFGYTF
TRBD1	TRBV9	15	TRBJ2-1	TGTGCCAGCAGCGCCCGGGACAGGGGTAACAATGAGCAGTTCTTC	CASSARDRGNNEQFF
.	TRBV15	15	TRBJ2-7	TGTGCCACCAGCAGAGAACATCTAGCCTCCTACGAGCAGTACTTC	CATSREHLASYEQYF
TRBD2	TRBV29-1	14	TRBJ2-5	TGCAGCGCGAGGAGTGGCGGGAGCGCAGAGACCCAGTACTTC	CSARSGGSAETQYF
.	TRBV2	14	TRBJ2-7	TGTGCCAGCAGTGAAACGGGGCAGGGGTTAAAGCAGTACTTC	CASSETGQGLKQYF
TRBD2	TRBV7-2	16	TRBJ2-5	TGTGCCAGCAGCTTAGCGCTGCTAGCGGGGTCAGAGACCCAGTACTTC	CASSLALLAGSETQYF
.	TRBV23-1	14	TRBJ2-5	TGCGCCAGCGGGCCAGGCCCGACCCAAGAGACCCAGTACTTC	CASGPGPTQETQYF
.	TRBV11-2	14	TRBJ1-1	TGTGCCAGCAGCTTCCCCCGGGGGGGTCCTGAAGCTTTCTTT	CASSFPRGGPEAFF
.	TRBV19	14	TRBJ1-4	TGTGCCAGTAGTCTAGGACAAGATAATGAAAAACTGTTTTTT	CASSLGQDNEKLFF
.	TRBV16	16	TRBJ2-1	TGTGCCAGCACCGCAACAACCACCACCTCCTACAATGAGCAGTTCTTC	CASTATTTTSYNEQFF
.	TRBV5-1	14	TRBJ1-1	TGCGCCAGCAGCCTGGGGGAGGGGAACACTGAAGCTTTCTTT	CASSLGEGNTEAFF
TRBD2	TRBV5-4	15	TRBJ2-7	TGTGCCAGCAGCTTGGTAGCGGGAGGCCCCTACGAGCAGTACTTC	CASSLVAGGPYEQYF
.	TRBV7-7	14	TRBJ2-1	TGTGCCAGCAGCCAAGGGGTAAGCGTCAATGAGCAGTTCTTC	CASSQGVSVNEQFF
TRBD2	TRBV12-5	17	TRBJ2-5	TGTGCTAGTGGTATATGGACTAGCGGGGAGTACCAAGAGACCCAGTACTTC	CASGIWTSGEYQETQYF
TRBD1	TRBV7-9	13	TRBJ1-3	TGTGCCAGCAGCCTCAGTACGGGACAGGGGCTTTATTTT	CASSLSTGQGLYF
.	TRBV4-1	15	TRBJ2-1	TGCGCCAGCAGCACGGACAGCCCTCCGGGCAATGAGCAGTTCTTC	CASSTDSPPGNEQFF
.	TRBV7-9	13	TRBJ2-2	TGTGCCAGCAGGGGAGGGGGCACCGGGGAGCTGTTTTTT	CASRGGGTGELFF
.	TRBV10-2	13	TRBJ1-5	TGCGCCAGCAGTGTGGCAGGGGATGGGCCCCAGCATTTT	CASSVAGDGPQHF
TRBD2	TRBV5-4	15	TRBJ2-3	TGTGCCAGCAGCCCGAGCGGGGGGGCAGCAGATACGCAGTATTTT	CASSPSGGAADTQYF
.	TRBV2	13	TRBJ1-2	TGTGCCAGCCTTCCAGACAGGAATGGTGGCTACACCTTC	CASLPDRNGGYTF
TRBD2	TRBV9	15	TRBJ2-2	TGTGCCAGCAGCACGAGCGGGGGGGCCACCGGGGAGCTGTTTTTT	CASSTSGGATGELFF
.	TRBV19	18	TRBJ1-5	TGTGCCAGTAGTATTTACAGGGCTGGAGTCAATAGCAATCAGCCCCAGCATTTT	CASSIYRAGVNSNQPQHF
TRBD2	TRBV5-6	15	TRBJ2-1	TGTGCCAGCAGCGCCGCTAGCGGGGCTTACAATGAGCAGTTCTTC	CASSAASGAYNEQFF
TRBD2	TRBV5-4	15	TRBJ2-3	TGTGCCAGCAGCTCCAGAGCGGGAGTCGGGGATACGCAGTATTTT	CASSSRAGVGDTQYF
TRBD1	TRBV6-1	14	TRBJ2-1	TGTGCCAGCAGTGAAGCGGGACAGTTTTGGGAGCAGTTCTTC	CASSEAGQFWEQFF
.	TRBV7-9	14	TRBJ1-3	TGTGCCAGCAGCCGACTGACTTCTGGAAACACCATATATTTT	CASSRLTSGNTIYF
.	TRBV27	15	TRBJ2-7	TGTGCCAGCAGGGCCCCAGGGTCCCCCTCCTACGAGCAGTACTTC	CASRAPGSPSYEQYF
TRBD1	TRBV4-1	19	TRBJ2-3	TGCGCCAGCAGCCAACCCCGAATAATTCAGGGGGAGTCGTCAGATACGCAGTATTTT	CASSQPRIIQGESSDTQYF
.	TRBV11-2	18	TRBJ2-1	TGTGCCAGCAGCTTAGAGTTTCCAGGGTGGGGTGGTTACAATGAGCAGTTCTTC	CASSLEFPGWGGYNEQFF
TRBD1	TRBV14	17	TRBJ2-7	TGTGCCAGCAGCCAAGATAGGGGGACAGGGTCAACCTACGAGCAGTACTTC	CASSQDRGTGSTYEQYF
TRBD1	TRBV5-1	16	TRBJ1-4	TGCGCCAGCAGTGTACAGGGGCAGGGAACTAATGAAAAACTGTTTTTT	CASSVQGQGTNEKLFF
TRBD2	TRBV18	18	TRBJ2-3	TGTGCCAGCTCACCCCCATTGACTAGCGGGGAAGGGGCAGATACGCAGTATTTT	CASSPPLTSGEGADTQYF
.	TRBV6-1	16	TRBJ1-5	TGTGCCAGCAGTGAAGCGTTTGCCAGGGCCAGGCAGCCCCAGCATTTT	CASSEAFARARQPQHF